This TCR beta chain was found in a study of identical twins. Study conclusions and caveats: Sequences that were beta out-of-frame showed weaker excess twin sharing. Abundant beta clonotypes from cord blood had fewer insertions, unlike memory repertoires, which showed none. The presence of invariant MAIT and iNKT cells could partly confound analyses of zero-insertion sequences.

The sample holds many counts of this clonotype. What it binds is unknown. Template switching created a universal primer site, and the cDNA included unique molecular identifiers. MiXCR, applied by TCRdb to the 5' RACE reads, yields one record per CDR3 protein. Among around 140,000 distinct CDR3 sequences listed, under 4.5% were seen once. Germline V lookup: CDR1 SGHDT, CDR2 YYEEEE. CDR3 size: 15 residues. Unmatched junction bases numbered 5, after V lost 2 bases and J lost 4 bases. The TCR was taken from a man aged 18 to 35 in good health. The sample taken for sequencing was memory T cells sorted from blood. V and J are TRBV5-6 and TRBJ2-1, with 8 bases fitting TRBD2. CDR3: CASSFTSGLYNEQFF. The CDR3 nucleotides read TGTGCCAGCAGCTTCACTAGCGGCCTTTACAATGAGCAGTTCTTC.